The following is a TCR beta chain sequence with its context. The data are from a study of T cell changes during pregnancy in multiple sclerosis. Trimming pared 1 base from V and 0 bases from J, leaving 11 bases between. The CDR3 sequence is 16 residues long. The germline gives CDR1 LNHNV, CDR2 YYDKDF (reference sequence). Some clones are missing from TCRdb's copy, which holds only in-frame ones; the method was immunoSEQ multiplex PCR. The sample lists just over 50,000 clones; around 92% were seen once. The chain carries TRBV15 and TRBJ2-3; D remains unclear. This clonotype was sampled from a female donor with multiple sclerosis, enrolled in a pregnancy study. The specimen comprised CD4+ T cells from peripheral blood mononuclear cells, sampled after pregnancy. The CDR3 coding sequence is TGTGCCACCAGCAGAGGGGCATTCCCTAGCACAGATACGCAGTATTTT. Its translation is CATSRGAFPSTDTQYF.